One sample yielded the 20 T cell receptor beta chains listed below, sequenced in a study of cytomegalovirus exposure and HLA in healthy donors. The PCR had 60 Vbeta and 13 Jbeta primers. Repertoires were generated with immunoSEQ multiplex PCR, while TCRdb's copy carries only in-frame clones and drops some. In the table there are about 160,000 clones, 80% of which are singletons. Sequencing was carried out using PBMCs. Source of these receptors: a human donor in good health.

This rearrangement joins TRBV4-3 to TRBJ1-2; 7 nucleotides line up with TRBD1. The CDR3 extends over 13 amino acids. Germline CDR1 is LGHNA and CDR2 is YSLEER. The J segment lost 8 bases and the V segment lost 3 bases, leaving 6 bases of the junction unmatched. This CDR3 is CASSHPGGLGYTF. In DNA form, the CDR3 reads TGCGCCAGCAGCCATCCAGGGGGTTTGGGCTACACCTTC.

The chain carries TRBV4-1 and TRBJ1-5; D call uncertain. This CDR3 has 15 amino acids. Trimming stripped 1 base from V and 0 bases from J, with 7 bases between. Germline V gene lookup returns CDR1 MGHRA and CDR2 YSYEKL. CDR3 nucleotides: TGCGCCAGCAGCCAAGGGAGGAATAGCAATCAGCCCCAGCATTTT. Translated, it gives CASSQGRNSNQPQHF.

There are a few counts of this clone. The chain employs TRBV2 and TRBJ1-3; D unresolved. Trimming left V 6 bases short and J 4 bases short, with 7 bases between. This CDR3 region has 12 residues. The germline V gene encodes CDR1 SNHLY and CDR2 FYNNEI. This chain's CDR3 is CASRFSGNTIYF. CDR3 nucleotides: TGTGCCAGCAGATTCTCCGGAAACACCATATATTTT.

This clone was recorded a few times. The chain is built from TRBV5-1 and TRBJ1-1, with D possibly TRBD1 on 5 matching bases. The CDR3 runs 16 residues. Germline CDR1 is SGHRS and CDR2 is YFSETQ. The V end lost 0 bases, the J end lost 0 bases, and 12 bases lay between the germline ends. The CDR3 protein is CASSLVPTGMNTEAFF. The CDR3 DNA reads as TGCGCCAGCAGCTTGGTCCCTACAGGCATGAACACTGAAGCTTTCTTT.

This chain joins TRBV4-1 and TRBJ2-1, with 11 bases that match TRBD2. With 3 bases clipped from V and 3 bases from J, the junction kept 10 bases outside the gene matches. The germline gives CDR1 MGHRA, CDR2 YSYEKL. The CDR3 loop spans 18 amino acids. The CDR3 DNA reads TGCGCCAGCAGCCAGGAGGCTAGCGGGGGGTCTTTCTACAATGAGCAGTTCTTC. Encoded protein: CASSQEASGGSFYNEQFF.

This chain links TRBV5-1 with TRBJ2-3; the match to TRBD2 covers 9 bases. V was pared by 7 bases and J by 2 bases, with 5 bases of the junction left unmatched. The CDR3 is 14 amino acids. The V gene's germline CDR1 is SGHRS and CDR2 YFSETQ. The CDR3, as DNA: TGCGCCAGCGGTAGCGGGGGAACCACAGATACGCAGTATTTT. It yields the protein CASGSGGTTDTQYF.

The chain employs TRBV2 and TRBJ1-4; 8 nucleotides agree with TRBD1. The CDR3 runs to 16 residues. Germline V lookup: CDR1 SNHLY, CDR2 FYNNEI. V shed 6 bases and J 7 bases; nucleotides not matched to a gene: 13. The CDR3 protein is CASRVPGQVVGEKLFF. As DNA, the CDR3 is TGTGCCAGCAGGGTCCCGGGACAGGTGGTAGGTGAAAAACTGTTTTTT.

The chain couples TRBV23-1 to TRBJ2-1; unclear D gene. TRBV23-1 is known as an ORF, though its function is uncertain. The CDR3 runs 13 residues. Trimming took off 3 bases at V and 6 bases at J, with 9 bases between the two ends. This CDR3 reads CASSHPRSNEQFF. CDR3 DNA: TGCGCCAGCAGTCACCCGCGGTCCAATGAGCAGTTCTTC.

The chain carries TRBV19 and TRBJ2-2, with D maybe TRBD2 (6 bases). Germline CDR1 LNHDA, CDR2 SQIVND (reference sequence). CDR3 length: 14 amino acids. With 6 bases removed from V and 6 bases from J, the gap between germline ends came to 14 bases. In DNA form, the CDR3 reads TGTGCCAGTAGAGGAGGAGGGGCCTCCGGGGAGCTGTTTTTT. It encodes CASRGGGASGELFF.

The chain carries TRBV9 and TRBJ2-3, with 7 bases lining up with TRBD1. With 1 base clipped from V and 2 bases from J, the junction kept 4 bases outside the gene matches. Germline CDR1 is SGDLS and CDR2 is YYNGEE. The CDR3 length is 15 residues. The CDR3 region has the DNA TGTGCCAGCAGCGTAACCGGGACAGACACAGATACGCAGTATTTT. Translating gives CASSVTGTDTDTQYF.

The V gene is TRBV6-5, the J gene TRBJ2-1; D is possibly TRBD1 (6 bases). V lost 7 bases and J lost 6, with 13 bases in between. The CDR3 is 13 residues long. Germline V gene lookup returns CDR1 MNHEY and CDR2 SVGAGI. The CDR3 spells CASKTGNINEQFF. The CDR3 DNA is TGTGCCAGCAAAACAGGGAATATCAATGAGCAGTTCTTC.

Here the CDR3 reads CASSQGAGREQYF. As DNA, the CDR3 is TGTGCCAGCAGCCAAGGCGCGGGACGCGAGCAGTACTTC. This chain links TRBV4-2 with TRBJ2-7; maybe TRBD2 (6 bases). V lost 1 base and J lost 6, with 10 bases in between. The germline CDR1 and CDR2 sequences are LGHNA and YNFKEQ. The CDR3 has 13 residues.

The genes are TRBV7-2 and TRBJ2-7; 9 bases are shared with TRBD1. V lost 1 base, J lost 3 bases, and 4 bases stayed unmatched. This CDR3 is built from 15 residues. From germline, CDR1 is SGHTA and CDR2 FQGNSA. The CDR3 spells CASSLEGTGIYEQYF. Here the CDR3 DNA reads TGTGCCAGCAGCTTAGAGGGGACAGGGATCTACGAGCAGTACTTC. Combining the CDR3 with reference TRBV7-2 and TRBJ2-7 gives the whole variable domain GAGVSQSPSNKVTEKGKDVELRCDPISGHTALYWYRQSLGQGLEFLIYFQGNSAPDKSGLPSDRFSAERTGGSVSTLTIQRTQQEDSAVYLCASSLEGTGIYEQYFGPGTRLTVT.

This clone has more than one count but fewer than ten. The V call is TRBV2, the J call TRBJ1-2, with 8 bases identical to TRBD1. J gave up 6 bases and V 8 bases, and 5 bases lay outside the gene matches. CDR1 SNHLY and CDR2 FYNNEI come from the germline V gene. This CDR3 has 12 residues. The CDR3 sequence is CASARGPHGYTF. CDR3 nucleotides: TGTGCCAGCGCCAGGGGGCCCCATGGCTACACCTTC.

The chain carries TRBV5-6 and TRBJ1-2, with TRBD1 matching over 9 bases. The CDR3 length is 15 residues. Per the germline V gene, CDR1 is SGHDT and CDR2 is YYEEEE. The J segment lost 2 bases and the V segment lost 2 bases, leaving 4 bases of the junction unmatched. DNA of the CDR3: TGTGCCAGCAGCTTTATCGGGACAGGGAACTATGGCTACACCTTC. Protein sequence: CASSFIGTGNYGYTF.

The chain links TRBV9 to TRBJ2-7; 9 bases are a match to TRBD2. In germline, CDR1 is SGDLS, CDR2 YYNGEE. J lost 3 bases, V lost 4 bases, and 11 bases had no gene match. The length of the CDR3 is 16 residues. The CDR3 DNA reads TGTGCCAGCAGCCTAGGGGCAGCGGGGGGTTTCTACGAGCAGTACTTC. Translating it yields CASSLGAAGGFYEQYF.

The chain recombines TRBV28 with TRBJ2-5; 9 bases are shared with TRBD1. The J call may be mistaken, given a closer DNA end match to TRBJ2-7. Germline CDR1 and CDR2: MDHEN and SYDVKM. The CDR3 contains 18 residues. CDR3 nucleotides: TGTGCCAGCAGCCCGGACAGGGGAGTAATGGGCAATACCTACGAGCAGTACTTC. Translation: CASSPDRGVMGNTYEQYF.

The V and J genes are TRBV10-1 and TRBJ2-5, with 11 bases identical to TRBD2. Germline values: CDR1 WNHNN, CDR2 SYGVQD (reference sequence). CDR3 length: 15 amino acids. After removal of 8 bases from V and 0 bases from J, the junction contained 5 bases not matched to a gene. The CDR3 nucleotides are TGCGCCAGCCCTAGACTAGCGGGGAACCAAGAGACCCAGTACTTC. It translates to CASPRLAGNQETQYF.

The V and J genes are TRBV7-9 and TRBJ2-7; TRBD2 matches 9 bases. The trim removed 2 bases at V and 6 bases at J, leaving 2 bases unmatched. The germline V gene encodes CDR1 SEHNR and CDR2 FQNEAQ (reference sequence). The CDR3 runs 13 residues. This chain's CDR3 is CASSLWTSAEQYF. CDR3 DNA sequence: TGTGCCAGCAGCTTATGGACTAGCGCCGAGCAGTACTTC.

This clone was counted only a few times. In nucleotides, the CDR3 is TGTGCCAGCAGTTGGACAGTACAGAACACCGGGGAGCTGTTTTTT. Translation: CASSWTVQNTGELFF. V and J are TRBV5-5 and TRBJ2-2, with TRBD1 as a possible D gene (6 bases). Trimming cost V 5 bases and J 1 base, with 12 bases left between them. The CDR3 contains 15 residues. CDR1 is SGHKS, CDR2 YYEKEE, per germline (reference sequence).